The T cell receptor (beta chain) under discussion was sequenced for a study of shared clonotypes between healthy human individuals (TCRdb year 2020). The study in broad terms: A few men and a couple of women, aged 18 to 49 years, made up the cohort. Each donor's leukapheresis produced roughly between roughly 0.85 and 10 billion PBMCs. The study deeply sequenced blood TCR repertoires of about five healthy adults to estimate repertoire size and the extent of clonotype sharing between individuals. Libraries were prepared and TCR repertoires were sequenced by different laboratories using diverse techniques, in order to increase sequencing depth and limit assay-specific biases. For each donor, CD4 naive and CD4 memory were each run on three plates, CD8 naive on two plates, and CD8 memory on one plate. The investigation overall reported the following: Only blood was sampled, and tissue TCR repertoires likely differ from those in blood. Incomplete sequencing was indicated by rarefaction of sorted-subset datasets, despite the large sequencing depth. Naive subsets generally had larger estimated clonotype richness than memory subsets did. Pairwise subsampling led to the expectation that sequencing depth would affect the degree of clonotype sharing among donors. Across a few donors, approximately 4.9% of naive CD4, roughly 3.8% of naive CD8, around 2.5% of memory CD4, and about 0.44% of memory CD8 clonotypes were shared. The genetic and exposure-history diversity represented was limited by the small number of donors. Compared with non-shared clonotypes, the clonotypes found in all four sorted-subset donors had higher generation probabilities.

Using the deep immunoSEQ assay, multiplex PCR amplified TCR CDR3 regions from genomic DNA. Extracted genomic DNA from each cell subset was spread evenly across all wells of several immunoSEQ 96-well plates, with each plate serving as a replicate. For sorted subsets, each replicate PCR was loaded with 150 to 250 ng genomic DNA, equivalent to 30,000 to 35,000 T cell genomes. Purified libraries were measured with a Qubit 3.0 fluorometer, size-checked on a Bioanalyzer 2100, and measured again with the KAPA Library Quantification kit. Each immunoSEQ 96-well plate was sequenced on its own single-read 150-cycle Illumina NextSeq 550 flow cell. Per the source publication's procedure: Because the immunoSEQ output included only junctional sequences and no quality scores, the filtering could not be the same as the filtering used for full-length reads. To assign V/J genes and CDR3, sequences were annotated using PyIR, a Python wrapper for IgBLAST v1.9, with IMGT germline references. Reads with weak V/J assignments (E-value above 1e-6), missing CDR3, stop codons, out-of-frame junctions, or ambiguous translated residues were removed. A V3J clonotype was defined by an identical inferred V gene, J gene, and CDR3 amino acid sequence. The percentage overlap between two repertoires was calculated by dividing the number of shared unique clonotypes by the size of the smaller repertoire. RTK rarefaction, the Chao1 estimator, and Recon v2.1 estimates of unobserved clonotypes were used to assess repertoire richness. For all TCRbeta clonotypes obtained by the gDNA method from several donors, generation probabilities were computed with OLGA. TCRdb retrieved this table from immuneACCESS and kept in-frame rearrangements only. Not all clones are present; in checked studies, unresolved V genes account for under half, and no reason is known for the remainder. That table supplies the V and J calls and clone size; D and trimming were determined from the DNA. Within this sample are about 1.1 million clones, with about four fifths of them counted one time only. 0.6% to 0.7% of the sample lies in the top ten.

Concerning this clone: This clone's antigen is unknown. A much larger clonotype is one base distant, so this may be a read error. Different DNA sequences within this sample yield the same CDR3.

Healthy HIV-negative adults with no recently reported acute infections or vaccinations were included as donors. Only Caucasian adults living in Nashville, Tennessee, USA were represented among the donors. CD4+ T cells were enriched by magnetic negative selection, after which naive cells were positively selected on CD45RA and the negative fraction was taken as the memory subset. After blood collection by leukapheresis, PBMCs were isolated using Ficoll-Histopaque density gradient centrifugation and then cryopreserved in the vapor phase of liquid nitrogen. Purity and quantity of every magnetically sorted T cell population were checked by analytical flow cytometry. Genomic DNA was isolated from every sorted fraction and measured by UV absorbance on a Nanodrop 2000c. Sequenced: memory CD4+ T cells from PBMCs. The intended sense of this specimen's cell subset or site label: CD45RA-negative fraction. The clonotype was recovered from a man in his late teens or twenties in good health. Some clones in this sample may be carry-over from other donors' samples.

In nucleotide form, the sequence is TGTGCCAGCAGCTTAGTCAGCTCTGGGGCCAACGTCCTGACTTTC. Translated, it gives CASSLVSSGANVLTF. Rearrangement joined TRBV7-2 to TRBJ2-6; the D gene cannot be resolved reliably. CDR1 and CDR2 are read off the germline V gene as SGHTA and FQGNSA. V is shortened by 1 base, J by 0 bases, and the region joining them spans 4 bases. Counted from cysteine to phenylalanine, this CDR3 has 15 amino acids. Left in the record is the CDR3 DNA by itself, 45 bases read in frame from the first base.